This T cell receptor (beta chain) derives from a study of control samples from healthy donors and cancer patients. Data came from immunoSEQ multiplex PCR; TCRdb stores just in-frame clones and leaves some out. This sample carries fewer than 150,000 clones, approximately 89% of them seen once, and the ten largest clones take 7.8%. Trimming at V came to 4 bases and at J to 1 base, leaving 6 bases not matched to a gene. The germline V gene encodes CDR1 MNHEY and CDR2 SVGAGI. This CDR3 has 16 residues. This clone is a singleton in its sample. The rearrangement links TRBV6-5 to TRBJ2-4; 8 nucleotides line up with TRBD1. Source material: blood. The source is a young woman in good health. The CDR3 protein is CASSSTGVRAKNIQYF. The CDR3 bases are TGTGCCAGCAGTTCGACAGGGGTTAGGGCCAAAAACATTCAGTACTTC.